This T cell receptor beta chain stems from a study of T-cell reconstitution after alpha-beta-depleted transplantation in children. The CDR3 consists of 15 residues. Germline loops: CDR1 SGHRS, CDR2 YFSETQ. With 5 bases removed from V and 0 bases from J, the gap between germline ends came to 14 bases. Unique molecular identifiers were incorporated when the TCRbeta library was constructed. One entry per CDR3 protein results from TCRdb running MiXCR on the PCR reads. The repertoire consists of around 180,000 distinct CDR3 sequences, with approximately 10% occurring once and the leading ten covering roughly 13%. This clonotype has a count of ten or more.

This specimen consisted of PBMCs, obtained before TCRalphabeta/CD19-depleted stem cell transplant. The sequence came from a boy aged 2-15 years with acute myeloid leukemia, due to receive a stem cell transplant. J is TRBJ1-2 and V is TRBV5-1, with a tentative D call TRBD1 (5 bases). The CDR3 loop reads CASRADSTTNYGYTF. In DNA form, the CDR3 reads TGCGCCAGCAGAGCAGACAGCACCACTAACTATGGCTACACCTTC. The variable domain in full, with the rest retrieved from reference TRBV5-1 and TRBJ1-2, is KAGVTQTPRYLIKTRGQQVTLSCSPISGHRSVSWYQQTPGQGLQFLFEYFSETQRNKGNFPGRFSGRQFSNSRSEMNVSTLELGDSALYLCASRADSTTNYGYTFGSGTRLTVV.